Each of the 3 T cell receptor beta chains below was sequenced from the same sample in a study of blood T cell repertoires in COVID-19. Sequencing used immunoSEQ multiplex PCR; TCRdb keeps in-frame clones, though not all of them. Of roughly 280,000 clones in the sample, 70% to 90% were seen once. Sequenced: peripheral blood. The receptor source for this set is an older woman with COVID-19, enrolled during active disease.

The chain carries TRBV5-8 and TRBJ1-3, with 7 bases fitting TRBD1. V shed 3 bases, J shed 10 bases, and the junction held 13 bases outside the gene matches. The CDR3 runs 15 residues. The V gene's germline CDR1 is SGHTS and CDR2 YDEGEE. The CDR3 loop is CASSYRGQVGRTIYF. CDR3 sequence (DNA): TGTGCCAGCAGCTACCGAGGACAGGTGGGGCGGACCATATATTTT.

V is TRBV5-1 and J is TRBJ2-7, with D possibly matching TRBD1 (6 bases). Trimming left V 3 bases short and J 3 bases short, with 13 bases between. Germline-derived CDR1 and CDR2 are SGHRS and YFSETQ. The CDR3 covers 14 residues. This CDR3 reads CASSSQTGFYEQYF. The CDR3 coding sequence is TGCGCCAGCAGCTCTCAAACAGGGTTCTACGAGCAGTACTTC. The whole variable domain, remainder taken from reference TRBV5-1 and TRBJ2-7, is KAGVTQTPRYLIKTRGQQVTLSCSPISGHRSVSWYQQTPGQGLQFLFEYFSETQRNKGNFPGRFSGRQFSNSRSEMNVSTLELGDSALYLCASSSQTGFYEQYFGPGTRLTVT.

The CDR3 DNA is TGTGCCAGCAGCCCCCTAGGAGGGCAGCCCCAGCATTTT. Its translation is CASSPLGGQPQHF. The chain is built from TRBV7-9 and TRBJ1-5; the D is unclear. The CDR3 covers 13 residues. V was trimmed by 5 bases and J by 7 bases, leaving 12 bases between them. Germline CDR1 is SEHNR and CDR2 is FQNEAQ (reference sequence).